Here is one T cell receptor beta chain with its context. Its cognate antigen has yet to be identified. There are no base qualities to consult, and no much larger clone falls within one base. This sample is drawn from a study of cytomegalovirus exposure and HLA in healthy donors (dated by TCRdb to about 2017). Regarding the research as a whole: According to a later analysis, the 120 or so validation repertoires were produced on the same platform as the 666 repertoires of the first cohort. The aim of the study was to test whether cataloging public T cell receptors could identify signatures of past pathogen exposure. Along with the approximately 620-subject first cohort, a separate validation cohort of approximately 110 different subjects was used. The study combined high-throughput TCR immunosequencing, statistical association of individual TCRs with disease status, and machine learning to predict cytomegalovirus infection status.

A distance of 11 bases separates the germline ends of V and J, which lose 6 bases and 6 bases respectively. The CDR3 spans 13 residues, from the cysteine through the phenylalanine. Here the CDR3 DNA is all that survives: 39 bases in frame from base 1. From a lookup of the germline V gene, CDR1 and CDR2 are MNHEY and SVGAGI. Receptor libraries were prepared by the immunoSEQ multiplex PCR assay. Under the source paper's analysis protocol: A statistical classification framework was built to diagnose cytomegalovirus status from the catalog of TCR beta chain sequences. TCRdb obtained this table from immuneACCESS and retained in-frame rearrangements with V and J assigned. These tables miss some clones; where compared with another copy, unresolved V genes account for less than half of the shortfall, and the remainder is unexplained. V and J calls and clone size come straight from that table; D and trimming were deduced from the DNA. This sample comprises 60,000 to 65,000 clones, roughly 95% of them detected only once. The ten top clones hold under 6.5% of the sample.

Overall results and qualifications from the work: Across donors, most TCR sequences were observed very rarely, whereas some public TCRs were present in many individuals. The authors suggested that the approach could potentially be generalized to other disease states and immunological phenotypes. A few of the identified cytomegalovirus-associated TCR beta chains were confirmed in vitro to be specific for cytomegalovirus antigens. The classifier was reported to diagnose cytomegalovirus status with high specificity and sensitivity in both the original and validation cohorts. Of the cluster scores, approximately 95% were above 0 in a later analysis, which found that TCRs clustered in the first cohort also tended to co-occur in the 95 to 150 validation repertoires. A total of some 180 TCR beta chains were listed by the study as associated with cytomegalovirus. A later analysis had no HLA typing for the validation cohort, so co-occurrence there was scored across all 130 or so repertoires.

The donors were included in the validation cohort of over a hundred subjects, a group kept apart from the 666-subject first cohort. The sample was PBMCs. The chain was built from TRBV6-5 and TRBJ2-2; TRBD2 is perhaps the D gene, given 5 matching bases. This clonotype was obtained from a woman younger than 30 in good health and CMV-seropositive. This receptor carries the CDR3 CASSFARAGELFF. The nucleotides read TGTGCCAGCAGCTTTGCGAGGGCCGGGGAGCTGTTTTTT.